This T cell receptor (beta chain) was found in a study of T-cell reconstitution after alpha-beta-depleted transplantation in children (dated by TCRdb to about 2016). Broadly, across the study: Using TCR repertoire profiling, the study quantitatively followed how T-cell immune reconstitution unfolded in children after TCRalphabeta/CD19-depleted allogeneic hematopoietic cell transplantation.

CDR3 length: 14 amino acids, cysteine to phenylalanine. Only the CDR3 region is kept as DNA, spanning 42 bases read in frame from base 1. Taken from the germline V gene (reference sequence), the CDR1 and CDR2 loops are SEHNR and FQNEAQ. Unmatched junction bases come to 10, with V trimmed by 7 bases and J by 12 bases. To prepare the library, PCR was applied. Sequencing was performed on an Illumina HiSeq 2500. TCR library preparation used molecular barcoding, with unique molecular identifiers applied to normalize quantification of the TCRbeta repertoire. TCRdb cleaned the public reads at Q25 with fastp, built clones with MiXCR and kept in-frame beta chains. Here each entry gathers all rows of one CDR3 protein and keeps the most common genes and DNA. The sample table contains about 420,000 distinct CDR3 sequences; only one count was recorded for roughly 10% of them. The top ten hold approximately 5% of the sample.

There are a few counts of this clonotype. No cognate antigen has been identified for it. No clone much larger than this one lies a single base away; base qualities are absent. The sequence joins TRBV7-9 to TRBJ2-5, with TRBD2 matching 14 junction bases. The TCR originated in a human donor who donated a stem cell graft to a child with acute myeloid leukemia. Source: PBMCs from the stem cell graft donor, taken from the stem cell graft. The bases are TGTGCCAGCATAGCGCCGGGACTAGCGGGAGAGGAGTACTTC. Translation gives CASIAPGLAGEEYF.